These 20 T cell receptor beta chains were sequenced from one sample in a study of tumor and adjacent non-tumor tissue in lung cancer. The library came from three nested PCR rounds adapted from ARM-PCR protocols. TCRdb re-analysed the multiplex PCR reads in MiXCR, keeping a single row per CDR3 protein. In the table there are 65,000 to 75,000 distinct CDR3 sequences, more than 75% of which are singletons. This sample's RNA came from whole unsorted tissue. The normal lung tissue was taken more than 3 cm from the tumor edge. Material: distant non-tumor lung tissue. The origin of the receptors is a man aged 55 to 70 with non-small cell lung cancer.

Notes on this clonotype: An end of the junction does not agree with germline; a read error may underlie this. V usage is TRBV5-1 and J usage is TRBJ2-5; TRBD2 matches 8 bases. Germline CDR1 SGHRS, CDR2 YFSETQ. This CDR3 has 19 amino acids. The CDR3 DNA reads TGCGTCAGCAGCCTGTACCCCAGCGGGAGAGACCCAAATCAAGAGACCCAGTACTTC. Its translation: CVSSLYPSGRDPNQETQYF. Supplemented by reference TRBV5-1 and TRBJ2-5, the full variable domain reads KAGVTQTPRYLIKTRGQQVTLSCSPISGHRSVSWYQQTPGQGLQFLFEYFSETQRNKGNFPGRFSGRQFSNSRSEMNVSTLELGDSALYLCVSSLYPSGRDPNQETQYFGPGTRLLVL.

This clonotype was recorded many times. This chain uses TRBV7-6 with TRBJ2-3, with D uncertain. The CDR3 sequence is 12 residues long. Germline lookup yields CDR1 SGHVS and CDR2 FNYEAQ. Trimming stripped 2 bases from V and 5 bases from J, with 5 bases between. CDR3 nucleotide sequence: TGTGCCAGCAGCTTATATGGAGATACGCAGTATTTT. Residues: CASSLYGDTQYF.

Concerning this clonotype itself: The junction and the germline gene differ at one end; a read error may be behind it. This rearrangement joins TRBV7-8 to TRBJ2-1; 7 bases match TRBD2. This CDR3 has 17 residues. CDR1 and CDR2 from the germline V gene are SGHVS and FQNEAQ. CDR3 in amino acids: CASSKGYSGDSYNEHFF. The CDR3 DNA sequence: TGTGCCAGCAGCAAGGGGTACAGCGGGGACTCCTACAATGAGCACTTCTTC. The full variable domain, rest sourced from reference TRBV7-8 and TRBJ2-1, is GAGVSQSPRYKVAKRGQDVALRCDPISGHVSLFWYQQALGQGPEFLTYFQNEAQLDKSGLPSDRFFAERPEGSVSTLKIQRTQQEDSAVYLCASSKGYSGDSYNEHFFGPGTRLTVL.

On this clonotype: An end of the junction differs from the germline gene, which may be a read error. The chain uses TRBV11-1 and TRBJ2-7; D may be TRBD2 (5 bases). Per the germline V gene, CDR1 is SGHAT and CDR2 is FQDESV (reference sequence). This CDR3 is built from 15 residues. The CDR3 DNA is TGTGCCAGCGGCCCAACCCCGTTACGGGATTACGAGGAGTACTTC. Its translation is CASGPTPLRDYEEYF.

For this clonotype: Relative to the germline gene, one junction end is altered; a read error may explain this. This chain connects TRBV5-1 to TRBJ2-2, with TRBD2 as a possible D gene (5 bases). This CDR3 spans 14 amino acids. Per germline, CDR1 SGHRS and CDR2 YFSETQ. The CDR3 region is CARSSLGQTGKLFF. In nucleotides, the CDR3 is TGCGCCAGGAGCTCTCTGGGCCAGACCGGGAAGCTGTTTTTT.

Worth noting for this clonotype: A junction end diverges from the germline sequence, so it may reflect a read error. This chain connects TRBV6-2 or TRBV6-3 to TRBJ1-3; D possibly corresponds to TRBD1 (5 bases). Germline-derived CDR1 and CDR2 are MNHEY and SVGEGT. The CDR3 covers 16 residues. CDR3 sequence: CAGSFTRTLSGNTIYF. The CDR3 bases are TGTGCCGGCAGCTTTACCCGGACACTCTCTGGAAACACCATATATTTT.

This clonotype was observed many times. As DNA, the CDR3 is TGTGCCAGCAGCCCAGAATGGACCGGGGAGCTGTTTTTT. Amino acids: CASSPEWTGELFF. The chain recombines TRBV7-9 with TRBJ2-2; no definite D call. In germline, CDR1 is SEHNR, CDR2 FQNEAQ (reference sequence). V lost 5 bases, J lost 5 bases, and 9 bases lay in between. The CDR3 spans 13 residues.

As regards this clonotype: Its ends do not fully match the called genes, so a read error is possible. The rearrangement joins TRBV29-1 to TRBJ1-1; D gene uncertain. The CDR3 length is 12 residues. Germline assignment: CDR1 SQVTM and CDR2 ANQGSEA. The CDR3 here is CSANRDGTEVFF. The CDR3 DNA is TGCAGCGCCAATAGGGATGGCACTGAAGTTTTCTTT.

This clonotype has a count of ten or more. The chain couples TRBV7-2 to TRBJ2-3; TRBD2 matches at 8 bases. Germline CDR1 SGHTA, CDR2 FQGNSA. V shed 6 bases and J 5 bases; nucleotides not matched to a gene: 10. This CDR3 is built from 15 residues. The CDR3: CASRTGTRGRDTQYF. The CDR3 region has the DNA TGTGCCAGCAGAACCGGGACTAGGGGCAGAGATACGCAGTATTTT.

A word on this clonotype: With a much larger clone just one base away, this may be a read error. This chain links TRBV20-1 with TRBJ2-5; TRBD2 agrees at 11 bases. The germline V gene encodes CDR1 DFQATT and CDR2 SNEGSKA (reference sequence). The CDR3 contains 15 residues. CDR3 sequence (DNA): TGCGGTGCTAGACAACTAGCGGGAGTGCGGGAGACCCAGTACTTC. Protein: CGARQLAGVRETQYF.

The V gene is TRBV4-1, the J gene TRBJ2-5, with D tentatively TRBD1 (8 bases). CDR3 size: 16 residues. Germline V gives CDR1 MGHRA, CDR2 YSYEKL. The V and J ends lost 2 bases and 5 bases respectively, with 18 bases between them. CDR3 coding DNA: TGCGCCAGCAGCCAAATTAAACAGGGGGGGGAGGAGACCCAGTACTTC. Its protein product is CASSQIKQGGEETQYF.

The rearrangement joins TRBV6-2 or TRBV6-3 to TRBJ2-1, with TRBD1 identical over 8 bases. Germline CDR1 and CDR2: MNHEY and SVGEGT. Germline trimming cut 5 bases from V and 13 bases from J; bases unmatched to any gene: 13. This CDR3 region has 14 residues. The CDR3 DNA follows: TGTGCCAGCAGTGGACAGGGCTCCTACGATAAACAGTTCTTC. It translates to CASSGQGSYDKQFF.

Worth noting for this clonotype: The junction departs from germline at one end; a sequencing error may be responsible. The chain links TRBV29-1 to TRBJ2-7; D is uncertain. The germline gives CDR1 SQVTM, CDR2 ANQGSEA. The CDR3 spans 12 residues. CDR3 sequence: CSVGDTSYDQYF. The CDR3 DNA reads TGCAGCGTTGGAGATACCTCCTACGATCAGTATTTC.

On this clonotype: A much larger clone sits a single nucleotide away, making a read error possible. The rearrangement uses TRBV2 and TRBJ1-5; tentative D call: TRBD1 (5 bases). The CDR3 extends over 14 amino acids. Germline loops: CDR1 SNHLY, CDR2 FYNNEI. The V gene lost 2 bases and the J gene lost 3 bases, with 8 bases spanning the gap. CDR3 sequence reads: CASSERDPNQPQHF. The CDR3 DNA reads TGTGCCAGCAGTGAAAGGGACCCCAATCAGCCCCAGCATTTT.

As concerns this clonotype: This CDR3 is missing its conserved last phenylalanine or tryptophan, likely due to a read error. The chain couples TRBV4-1 to TRBJ2-1; the D is unclear. V was cut by 5 bases and J by 8 bases, with 10 bases left in between. The CDR3 sequence is 12 residues long. CDR1 is MGHRA and CDR2 is YSYEKL in the germline V gene. The CDR3 sequence: CASSKGYDEQFC. The CDR3 nucleotides read TGCGCCAGCAGCAAAGGGTACGATGAGCAGTTCTGC.

Comments on this clonotype: Being one base from a much bigger clone, this may be a read error. This rearrangement joins TRBV28 to TRBJ2-5; a weak D match, TRBD2 (5 bases). Germline V gives CDR1 MDHEN, CDR2 SYDVKM. The length of the CDR3 is 15 residues. This CDR3 reads CVSRSEPSGQETQYF. The CDR3 DNA reads TGTGTCAGCAGATCCGAGCCCTCGGGGCAAGAGACCCAGTACTTC.

The chain uses TRBV4-2 and TRBJ2-3, with D possibly TRBD2 on 5 matching bases. The CDR3 spans 16 residues. Trimming took 1 base from V and 12 from J, leaving 23 bases between them. From germline, CDR1 is LGHNA and CDR2 YNFKEQ. CDR3 sequence reads: CASSQVGTSGTDTQYF. The CDR3 DNA sequence: TGTGCCAGCAGCCAAGTAGGCACAAGCGGCACAGACACCCAGTATTTT.

As regards this clonotype: The CDR3 does not close with the conserved phenylalanine or tryptophan, likely indicating a read error. The chain uses TRBV4-1 and TRBJ2-5, with 11 bases that match TRBD2. The CDR3 contains 14 residues. Trimming at V came to 6 bases and at J to 9 bases, leaving 9 bases not matched to a gene. The germline gives CDR1 MGHRA, CDR2 YSYEKL. The CDR3 sequence: CASRVAGGLGAQYL. The CDR3 region has the DNA TGCGCCAGCAGAGTAGCGGGAGGGTTAGGGGCCCAGTACTTA.

Points on this clonotype: This may come from a read error, since a much larger clone is one base off. The V call is TRBV28, the J call TRBJ1-1, with 7 positions matching TRBD1. V lost 7 bases, J lost 5 bases, and 10 bases stayed unmatched. Germline V gives CDR1 MDHEN, CDR2 SYDVKM. The CDR3 extends over 14 amino acids. CDR3 nucleotide sequence: TGTGCCAGCATCCGCATCCGGGACAGTACTGAAGCTTTCTTT. This encodes CASIRIRDSTEAFF.

As to this clonotype: In this CDR3 the conserved last residue, phenylalanine or tryptophan, is missing, so a read error is likely. The CDR3 loop reads CASSLEVRAHNEQFL. CDR3 DNA: TGTGCCAGCAGCTTGGAGGTTAGAGCCCACAATGAGCAGTTCTTA. The rearrangement joins TRBV5-5 to TRBJ2-1; D uncertain. Germline-derived CDR1 and CDR2 are SGHKS and YYEKEE (reference sequence). CDR3 size: 15 residues. Between the trimmed V and J ends, which lost 0 bases and 5 bases, there was a span of 12 bases.